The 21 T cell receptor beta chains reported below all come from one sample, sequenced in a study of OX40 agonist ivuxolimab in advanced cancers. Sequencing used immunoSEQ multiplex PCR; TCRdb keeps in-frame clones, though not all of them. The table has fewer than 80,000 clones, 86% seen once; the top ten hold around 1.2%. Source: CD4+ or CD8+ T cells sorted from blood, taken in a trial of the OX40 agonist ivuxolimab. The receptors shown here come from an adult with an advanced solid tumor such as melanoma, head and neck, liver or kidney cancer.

The CDR3 sequence: CASRSGPTDTQYF. In DNA form, the CDR3 reads TGTGCCAGCAGATCGGGACCCACAGATACGCAGTATTTT. The gene calls are TRBV6-5 and TRBJ2-3, with D perhaps given as TRBD1 or TRBD2 (5 bases each). The V and J ends lost 6 bases and 2 bases respectively, with 9 bases between them. Germline assignment: CDR1 MNHEY and CDR2 SVGAGI. The CDR3 contains 13 residues.

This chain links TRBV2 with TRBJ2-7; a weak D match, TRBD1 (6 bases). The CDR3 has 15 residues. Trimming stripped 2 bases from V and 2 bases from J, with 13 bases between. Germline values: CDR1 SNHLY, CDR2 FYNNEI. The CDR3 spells CASSENVRGPYEQYF. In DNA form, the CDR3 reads TGTGCCAGCAGTGAAAATGTCAGGGGTCCCTACGAGCAGTACTTC.

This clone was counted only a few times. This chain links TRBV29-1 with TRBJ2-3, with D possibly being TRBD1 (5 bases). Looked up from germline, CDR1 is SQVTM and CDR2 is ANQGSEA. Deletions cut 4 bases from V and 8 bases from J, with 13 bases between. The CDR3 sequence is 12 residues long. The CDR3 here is CSVGGVVGTQYF. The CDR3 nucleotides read TGCAGCGTTGGGGGCGTGGTAGGTACGCAGTATTTT.

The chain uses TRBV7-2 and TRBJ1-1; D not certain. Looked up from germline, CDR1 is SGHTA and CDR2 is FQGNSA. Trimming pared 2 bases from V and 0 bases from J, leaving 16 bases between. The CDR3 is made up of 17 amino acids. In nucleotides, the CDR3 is TGTGCCAGCAGCTTACAGTTAACGTCCTCAGTGAACACTGAAGCTTTCTTT. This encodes CASSLQLTSSVNTEAFF.

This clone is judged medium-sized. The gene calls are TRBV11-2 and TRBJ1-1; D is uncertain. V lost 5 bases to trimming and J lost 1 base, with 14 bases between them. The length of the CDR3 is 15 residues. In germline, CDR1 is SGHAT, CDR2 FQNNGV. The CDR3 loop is CASSPQNGGNTEAFF. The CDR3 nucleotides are TGTGCCAGCAGCCCCCAAAACGGAGGGAACACTGAAGCTTTCTTT.

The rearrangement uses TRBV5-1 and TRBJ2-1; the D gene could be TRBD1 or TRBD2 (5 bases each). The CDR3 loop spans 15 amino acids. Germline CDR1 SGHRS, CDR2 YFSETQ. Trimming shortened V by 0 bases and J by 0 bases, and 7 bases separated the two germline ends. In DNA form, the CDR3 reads TGCGCCAGCAGCTTGGTCGGGACCTCCTACAATGAGCAGTTCTTC. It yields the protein CASSLVGTSYNEQFF.

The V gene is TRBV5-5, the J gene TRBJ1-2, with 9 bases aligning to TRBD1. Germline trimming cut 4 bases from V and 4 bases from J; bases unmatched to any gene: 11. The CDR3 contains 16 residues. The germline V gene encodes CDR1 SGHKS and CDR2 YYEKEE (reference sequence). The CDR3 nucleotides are TGTGCCAGCAGCACGGACAGGGGTGTTTCGCTCTATGGCTACACCTTC. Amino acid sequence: CASSTDRGVSLYGYTF.

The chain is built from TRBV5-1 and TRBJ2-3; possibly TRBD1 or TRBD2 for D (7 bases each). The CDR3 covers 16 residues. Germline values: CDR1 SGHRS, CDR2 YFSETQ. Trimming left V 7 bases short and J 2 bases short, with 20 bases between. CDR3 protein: CASGLRGGQFTDTQYF. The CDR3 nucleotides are TGCGCCAGCGGCCTAAGGGGGGGACAGTTCACAGATACGCAGTATTTT.

DNA for the CDR3: TGTGCCAGCTCATTTACGCAGGTCGCGAACACTGAAGCTTTCTTT. This codes for CASSFTQVANTEAFF. This rearrangement joins TRBV18 to TRBJ1-1; D unresolved. This CDR3 has 15 amino acids. Trimming pared 5 bases from V and 1 base from J, leaving 14 bases between. Germline V CDR1 and CDR2: KGHSH, LQKENI. Complete variable domain (other parts from reference TRBV18 and TRBJ1-1): NAGVMQNPRHLVRRRGQEARLRCSPMKGHSHVYWYRQLPEEGLKFMVYLQKENIIDESGMPKERFSAEFPKEGPSILRIQQVVRGDSAAYFCASSFTQVANTEAFFGQGTRLTVV.

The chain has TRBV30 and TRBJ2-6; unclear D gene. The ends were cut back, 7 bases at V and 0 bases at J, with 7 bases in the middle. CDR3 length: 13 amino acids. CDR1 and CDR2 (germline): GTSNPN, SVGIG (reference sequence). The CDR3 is CASDTSGANVLTF. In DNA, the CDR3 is TGTGCCTCAGATACCTCTGGGGCCAACGTCCTGACTTTC.

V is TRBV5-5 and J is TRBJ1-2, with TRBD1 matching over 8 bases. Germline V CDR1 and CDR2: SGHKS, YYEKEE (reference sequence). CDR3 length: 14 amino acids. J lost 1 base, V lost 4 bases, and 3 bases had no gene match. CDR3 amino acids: CASSPDRVNYGYTF. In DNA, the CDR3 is TGTGCCAGCAGCCCGGACAGGGTTAACTATGGCTACACCTTC.

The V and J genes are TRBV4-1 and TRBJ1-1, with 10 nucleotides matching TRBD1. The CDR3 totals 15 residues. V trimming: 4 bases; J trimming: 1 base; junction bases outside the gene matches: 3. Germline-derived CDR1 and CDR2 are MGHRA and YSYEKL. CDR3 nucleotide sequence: TGCGCCAGCAGCCGTAGGACAGGGGGGAACACTGAAGCTTTCTTT. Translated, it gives CASSRRTGGNTEAFF.

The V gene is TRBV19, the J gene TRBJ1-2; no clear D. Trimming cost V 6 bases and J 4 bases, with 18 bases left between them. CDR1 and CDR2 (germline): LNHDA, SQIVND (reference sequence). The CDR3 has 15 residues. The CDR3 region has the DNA TGTGCCAGTAGAGAAAGAGGCAGGCCCCCCTATGGCTACACCTTC. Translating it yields CASRERGRPPYGYTF.

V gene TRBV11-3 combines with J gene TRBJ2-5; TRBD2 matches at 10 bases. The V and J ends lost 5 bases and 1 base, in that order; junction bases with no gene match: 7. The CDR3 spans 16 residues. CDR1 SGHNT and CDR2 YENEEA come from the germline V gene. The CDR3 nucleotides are TGTGCCAGCAGCCTTGGGACTAGCGCTCTCCAAGAGACCCAGTACTTC. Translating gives CASSLGTSALQETQYF. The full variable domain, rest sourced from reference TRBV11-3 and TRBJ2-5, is EAGVVQSPRYKIIEKKQPVAFWCNPISGHNTLYWYLQNLGQGPELLIRYENEEAVDDSQLPKDRFSAERLKGVDSTLKIQPAELGDSAVYLCASSLGTSALQETQYFGPGTRLLVL.

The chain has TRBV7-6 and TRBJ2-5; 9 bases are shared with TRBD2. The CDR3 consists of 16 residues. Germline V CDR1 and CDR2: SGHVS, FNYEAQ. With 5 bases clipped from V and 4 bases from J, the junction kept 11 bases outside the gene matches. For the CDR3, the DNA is TGTGCCAGCAGCCAATCCGGGACTAGCATGCGAGAGACCCAGTACTTC. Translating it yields CASSQSGTSMRETQYF.

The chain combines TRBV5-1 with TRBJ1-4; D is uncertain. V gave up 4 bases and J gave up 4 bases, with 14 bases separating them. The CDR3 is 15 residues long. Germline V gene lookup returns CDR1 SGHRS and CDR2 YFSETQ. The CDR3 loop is CASSPAGSYNEKLFF. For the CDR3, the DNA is TGCGCCAGCAGCCCCGCGGGCAGTTATAATGAAAAACTGTTTTTT.

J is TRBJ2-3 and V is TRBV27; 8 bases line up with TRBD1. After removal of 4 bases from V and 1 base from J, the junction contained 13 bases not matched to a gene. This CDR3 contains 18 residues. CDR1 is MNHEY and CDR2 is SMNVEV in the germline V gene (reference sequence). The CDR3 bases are TGTGCCAGCAGTTCTTGGACAGGGAGCGTGGGGCGCACAGATACGCAGTATTTT. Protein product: CASSSWTGSVGRTDTQYF.

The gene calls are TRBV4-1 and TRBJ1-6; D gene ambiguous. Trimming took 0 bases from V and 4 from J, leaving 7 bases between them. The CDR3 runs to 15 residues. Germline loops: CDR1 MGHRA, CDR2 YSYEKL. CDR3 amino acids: CASSQDGGYNSPLHF. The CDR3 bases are TGCGCCAGCAGCCAAGATGGAGGGTATAATTCACCCCTCCACTTT.

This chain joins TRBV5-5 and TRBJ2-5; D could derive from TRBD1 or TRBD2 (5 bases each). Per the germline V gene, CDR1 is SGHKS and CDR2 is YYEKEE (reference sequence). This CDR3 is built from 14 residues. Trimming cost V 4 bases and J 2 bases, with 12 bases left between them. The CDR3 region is CASSIQRGQETQYF. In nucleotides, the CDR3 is TGTGCCAGCAGCATACAGAGGGGACAAGAGACCCAGTACTTC.

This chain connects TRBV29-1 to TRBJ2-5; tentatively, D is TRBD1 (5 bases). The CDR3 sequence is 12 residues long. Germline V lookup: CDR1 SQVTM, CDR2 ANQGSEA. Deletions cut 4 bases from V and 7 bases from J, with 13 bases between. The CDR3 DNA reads TGCAGCGTTGCAGGGCCCCTGGGGACCCAGTACTTC. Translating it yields CSVAGPLGTQYF.

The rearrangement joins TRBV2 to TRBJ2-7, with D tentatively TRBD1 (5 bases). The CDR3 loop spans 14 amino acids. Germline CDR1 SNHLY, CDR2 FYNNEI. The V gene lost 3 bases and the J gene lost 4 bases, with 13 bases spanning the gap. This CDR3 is CASSETETRYEQYF. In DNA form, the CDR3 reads TGTGCCAGCAGTGAGACAGAGACCAGGTACGAGCAGTACTTC.